This T cell receptor (beta chain) derives from a study of cytomegalovirus exposure and HLA in healthy donors. The V segment lost 6 bases and the J segment 8 bases; nucleotides outside the gene matches: 11. The length of the CDR3 is 14 residues. CDR1 and CDR2 (germline): PRHDT, FYEKMQ (reference sequence). This PCR relied on a set of 60 Vbeta primers and 13 Jbeta primers. TCRdb's copy holds only in-frame clones and misses some; the assay was immunoSEQ multiplex PCR. The sample has about 190,000 clones; over 75% are singletons. The sequence was obtained from a man aged 35 to 55 in good health and CMV-seropositive. The sample consisted of PBMCs. The chain joins TRBV13 to TRBJ2-7; 9 positions agree with TRBD1. The CDR3 reads CASSFGTGNPQQYF. The DNA for the CDR3 is TGTGCCAGCAGTTTTGGGACAGGGAACCCACAGCAGTACTTC. The whole variable domain, remainder taken from reference TRBV13 and TRBJ2-7, is AAGVIQSPRHLIKEKRETATLKCYPIPRHDTVYWYQQGPGQDPQFLISFYEKMQSDKGSIPDRFSAQQFSDYHSELNMSSLELGDSALYFCASSFGTGNPQQYFGPGTRLTVT.